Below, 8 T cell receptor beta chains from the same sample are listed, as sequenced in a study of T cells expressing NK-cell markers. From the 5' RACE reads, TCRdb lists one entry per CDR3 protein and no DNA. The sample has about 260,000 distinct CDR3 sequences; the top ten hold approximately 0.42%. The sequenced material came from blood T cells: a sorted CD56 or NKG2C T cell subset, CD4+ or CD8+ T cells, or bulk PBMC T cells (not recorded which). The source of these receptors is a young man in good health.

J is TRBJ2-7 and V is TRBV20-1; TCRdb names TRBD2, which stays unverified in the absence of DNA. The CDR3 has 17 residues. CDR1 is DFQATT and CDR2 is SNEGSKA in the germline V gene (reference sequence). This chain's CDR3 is CSARDNWVAGGKGEQYF.

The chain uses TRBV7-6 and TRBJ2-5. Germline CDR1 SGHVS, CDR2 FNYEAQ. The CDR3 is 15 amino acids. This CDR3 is CASSLGKANQETQYF.

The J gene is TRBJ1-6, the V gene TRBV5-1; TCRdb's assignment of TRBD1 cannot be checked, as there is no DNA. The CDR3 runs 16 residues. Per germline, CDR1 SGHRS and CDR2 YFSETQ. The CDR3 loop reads CASSLIGGMENSPLHF. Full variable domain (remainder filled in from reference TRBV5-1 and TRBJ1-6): KAGVTQTPRYLIKTRGQQVTLSCSPISGHRSVSWYQQTPGQGLQFLFEYFSETQRNKGNFPGRFSGRQFSNSRSEMNVSTLELGDSALYLCASSLIGGMENSPLHFGNGTRLTVT.

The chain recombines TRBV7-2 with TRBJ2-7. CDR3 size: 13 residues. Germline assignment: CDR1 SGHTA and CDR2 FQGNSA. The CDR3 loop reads CASSFIQEHEQYF.

CDR3 loop: CASSRGQPSYEQYF. The chain couples TRBV12-3 or TRBV12-4 to TRBJ2-7; checking the TCRdb D call of TRBD1 is not possible without DNA. The CDR3 extends over 14 amino acids.

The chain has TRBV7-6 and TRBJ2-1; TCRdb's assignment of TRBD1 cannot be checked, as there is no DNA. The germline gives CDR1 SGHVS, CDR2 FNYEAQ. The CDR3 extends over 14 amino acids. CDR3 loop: CASSLKQGNNEQFF. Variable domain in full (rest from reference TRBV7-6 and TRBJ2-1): GAGVSQSPRYKVTKRGQDVALRCDPISGHVSLYWYRQALGQGPEFLTYFNYEAQQDKSGLPNDRFSAERPEGSISTLTIQRTEQRDSAMYRCASSLKQGNNEQFFGPGTRLTVL.

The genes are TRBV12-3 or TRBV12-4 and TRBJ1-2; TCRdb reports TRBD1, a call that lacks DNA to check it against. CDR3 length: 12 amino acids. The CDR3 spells CASSLTPGGYTF.

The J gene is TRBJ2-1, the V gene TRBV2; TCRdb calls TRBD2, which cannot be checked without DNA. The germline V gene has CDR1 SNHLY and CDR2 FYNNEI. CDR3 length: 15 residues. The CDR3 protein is CASSLLGAGNNEQFF.